These 4 T cell receptor beta chains originate from one sample sequenced in a study of blood T cell dynamics during melanoma immunotherapy. The assay was immunoSEQ multiplex PCR, and TCRdb's table has in-frame clones only and misses some. The sample yields more than 13,000 clones, around nine tenths seen once. Time point defined: week 3, after first cycle of checkpoint inhibitor. The sample here was blood, taken from a patient treated with checkpoint blockade. All receptors come from a human donor with melanoma.

The chain is built from TRBV5-8 and TRBJ2-1; D gene unclear. The V gene's germline CDR1 is SGHTS and CDR2 YDEGEE. Trimming pared 7 bases from V and 5 bases from J, leaving 10 bases between. This CDR3 region has 12 residues. The CDR3 protein is CASRPLHNEQFF. Here the CDR3 DNA reads TGTGCCAGCCGCCCGCTCCACAATGAGCAGTTCTTC.

The genes are TRBV2 and TRBJ2-3, with 8 positions matching TRBD2. Germline V gives CDR1 SNHLY, CDR2 FYNNEI. This CDR3 comprises 15 residues. Trimming removed 3 bases from V and 1 base from J; junction bases left unmatched: 3. For the CDR3, the DNA is TGTGCCAGCAGTGAGGCAGCGGGGGGCACAGATACGCAGTATTTT. Translation: CASSEAAGGTDTQYF.

To note about this clone: Other nucleotide sequences in the sample specify the same CDR3. The rearrangement links TRBV28 to TRBJ2-6; weak D call: TRBD2 (6 bases). Germline CDR1 is MDHEN and CDR2 is SYDVKM. This CDR3 contains 15 residues. The V end was cut by 3 bases, the J end by 4 bases, with 10 bases between. Here the CDR3 reads CASSLGGAGANVLTF. Here the CDR3 DNA reads TGTGCCAGCAGTTTGGGCGGGGCAGGGGCCAACGTCCTGACTTTC.

This chain uses TRBV10-2 with TRBJ1-2, with TRBD1 matching 7 bases. Germline loops: CDR1 WSHSY, CDR2 SAAADI. The CDR3 runs to 15 residues. V shed 2 bases, J shed 2 bases, and the junction held 5 bases outside the gene matches. CDR3 residues: CASSERGQPNYGYTF. DNA for the CDR3: TGCGCCAGCAGTGAGCGGGGACAGCCGAACTATGGCTACACCTTC.